This T cell receptor (beta chain) was observed in a study of T cell responses to AZD1222 COVID-19 vaccine. Broader study findings: The CD4 TCRs associated with vaccination extended across spike and predominated at 160-218 and 743-854. None of the repertoires were sampled until the peak T cell response had passed. Unmutated variant regions are reportedly targeted by nearly half of spike-specific TCRs.

Pooled in the analysis were second doses at about 4 or about 12 weeks. For this clone: Its antigen remains unknown.

Data came from immunoSEQ multiplex PCR; TCRdb stores just in-frame clones and leaves some out. The data show roughly 110,000 clones, with about 92% seen just once and less than 10% held by the top ten. The germline V gene encodes CDR1 SGHAT and CDR2 FQNNGV. The CDR3 extends over 15 amino acids. With 0 bases removed from V and 6 bases from J, the gap between germline ends came to 9 bases. The sample was peripheral blood, taken 28 days after the second AZD1222 dose. The chain links TRBV11-2 to TRBJ1-6; tentatively, D is TRBD1 (5 bases). The clonotype originates from an adult who received the AZD1222 COVID-19 vaccine. The CDR3 DNA is TGTGCCAGCAGCTTAGATGCAGGGATTAATTCACCCCTCCACTTT. It is translated as CASSLDAGINSPLHF.